This T cell receptor (beta chain) derives from a study of CD8 T cells in Susac syndrome. Regarding this clonotype: The target antigen is unknown.

An input of roughly 0.45 to 1 ug of RNA was subjected to reverse transcription using random hexamers. Across 54 Vbeta and 13 Jbeta, immunoSEQ multiplex PCR amplified TCR beta CDR3. TCRdb redid the calling of the immunoSEQ multiplex PCR reads with MiXCR, one entry per CDR3 protein. Among fewer than 80,000 distinct CDR3 sequences listed, around 95% were seen once. Germline assignment: CDR1 MDHEN and CDR2 SYDVKM. The length of the CDR3 is 16 residues. V gave up 3 bases and J gave up 6 bases; unmatched junction bases: 9. The study's findings and limits: The authors acknowledged that the study's TCR sequencing and HLA analysis involved relatively few individuals.

Sequenced material: CD8+ T cells from PBMCs. The sequence was obtained from a human donor in good health. The chain recombines TRBV28 with TRBJ2-2, with 8 bases aligning to TRBD1. CDR3 in DNA: TGTGCCAGCAGTTTCGGACAGGGCGGGGACCCCGGGGAGCTGTTTTTT. Protein: CASSFGQGGDPGELFF.